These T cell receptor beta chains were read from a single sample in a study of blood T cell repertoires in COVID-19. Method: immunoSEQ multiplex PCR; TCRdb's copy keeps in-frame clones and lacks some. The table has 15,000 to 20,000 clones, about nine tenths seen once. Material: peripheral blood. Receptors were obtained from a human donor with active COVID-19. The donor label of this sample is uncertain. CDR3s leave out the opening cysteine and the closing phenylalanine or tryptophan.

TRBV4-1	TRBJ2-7	ASSQLTGVSSYEQY
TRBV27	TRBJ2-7	ASSMGLAVSGEQY
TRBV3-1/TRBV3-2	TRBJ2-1	ASSPIAGRRYNEQF
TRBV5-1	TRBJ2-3	ASSLGAHSTDTQY
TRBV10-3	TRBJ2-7	AISEPTEAYEQY
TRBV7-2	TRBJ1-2	ASSSQGARGYT
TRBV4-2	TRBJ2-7	ASSQPASGGTYEQY
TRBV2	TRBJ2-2	ASSEGEWTGGPGGELF
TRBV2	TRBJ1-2	ASKRQGLDNYGYT
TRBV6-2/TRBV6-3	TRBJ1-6	ASSYSPGQQSSYNSPLH
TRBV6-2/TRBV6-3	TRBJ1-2	ASSRNRNRVGYT
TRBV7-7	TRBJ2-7	ASSPDTVSYEQY
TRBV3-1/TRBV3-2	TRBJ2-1	ASSPRDRGEQF
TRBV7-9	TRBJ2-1	ASSPGTGAQVNEQF
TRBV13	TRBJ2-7	ASSLRGGKNYEQY
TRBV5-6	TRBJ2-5	ASSLYTSHLVETQY
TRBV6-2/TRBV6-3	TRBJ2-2	ASSYRQNTGELF
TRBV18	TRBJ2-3	ASSPNQGPTDTQY
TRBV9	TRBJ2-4	ASSIGTSGVNIQY
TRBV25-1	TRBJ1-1	ASRPSNGRGMNTEAF